Listed below are T cell receptor beta chains from one sample, sequenced in a study of T cells in Graves' hyperthyroidism and ophthalmopathy. TCRdb redid the calling of the multiplex PCR reads with MiXCR, one entry per CDR3 protein. The sample shows about 560,000 distinct CDR3 sequences, 15% to 20% of them seen only once. Sample: blood. These receptors originate from a young woman with Graves' hyperthyroidism. The CDR3 runs from the conserved cysteine through the conserved F or W. The D gene is left open where the match is weak. Only some rows state a clone size, as once, few, many or a class for expanded clones.

j_call v_call clone_size d_call cdr3_aa cdr3_nt
TRBJ2-5 TRBV12-3/TRBV12-4 . . CASQEYQETQYF TGTGCCAGCCAGGAGTACCAAGAGACCCAGTACTTC
TRBJ2-4 TRBV4-3 . . CASSQDLGLAKNIQYF TGCGCCAGCAGCCAAGATCTGGGACTAGCCAAAAACATTCAGTACTTC
TRBJ2-3 TRBV11-2 many . CASSTQPTTSVPFSTDTQYF TGTGCCAGCAGCACGCAGCCAACAACCTCGGTCCCTTTTAGCACAGATACGCAGTATTTT
TRBJ2-7 TRBV12-3/TRBV12-4 many . CASSFEGTRYEQYF TGTGCCAGCAGTTTTGAGGGAACACGCTACGAGCAGTACTTC
TRBJ1-5 TRBV12-3/TRBV12-4 many . CASSLATGGGQPQHF TGTGCCAGCAGTTTAGCGACAGGAGGTGGTCAGCCCCAGCATTTT
TRBJ2-3 TRBV11-2 . . CASSQRAGRWRADTQYF TGTGCCAGCAGCCAAAGAGCAGGGAGGTGGCGGGCAGATACGCAGTATTTT
TRBJ1-5 TRBV6-2/TRBV6-3 many . CASSYEGKNQPQHF TGTGCCAGCAGTTACGAGGGGAAAAATCAGCCCCAGCATTTT
TRBJ2-3 TRBV24-1 many TRBD1 CATSDPGQGTDTQYF TGTGCCACCAGTGATCCGGGACAGGGAACAGATACGCAGTATTTT
TRBJ2-1 TRBV5-6 few . CASSLLALENNEQFF TGTGCCAGCAGCTTGTTAGCGCTTGAAAACAATGAGCAGTTCTTC
TRBJ1-2 TRBV19 . TRBD1 CASSIRGQGLGYTF TGTGCCAGTAGTATCAGGGGGCAGGGGCTCGGCTACACCTTC
TRBJ1-3 TRBV2 . . CASSGGGSGNTIYF TGTGCCAGCAGTGGAGGGGGATCCGGAAACACCATATATTTT
TRBJ2-7 TRBV5-5 many TRBD2 CASSSAGGLAGYEQYF TGTGCCAGCAGCTCCGCTGGTGGACTAGCGGGCTACGAGCAGTACTTC
TRBJ2-7 TRBV5-1 . . CASSSEPSRAFLDEQYF TGCGCCAGCAGCTCGGAACCATCTAGGGCTTTCTTGGACGAGCAGTACTTC
TRBJ2-5 TRBV10-3 many TRBD1 CAISTDRGEETQYF TGTGCCATCAGTACGGACAGGGGGGAAGAGACCCAGTACTTC
TRBJ2-1 TRBV7-9 many . CASSLRPTGDEQFF TGTGCCAGCAGCTTAAGGCCGACGGGGGATGAGCAGTTCTTC
TRBJ1-1 TRBV18 many TRBD1 CASRSTGVPEAFF TGTGCCAGCAGGTCGACAGGGGTGCCTGAAGCTTTCTTT
TRBJ1-1 TRBV6-1 many TRBD1 CASSSPGRGTEAFF TGTGCCAGCAGTTCTCCGGGCAGGGGGACTGAAGCTTTCTTT
TRBJ2-7 TRBV28 many TRBD1 CASSRTGVEQYF TGTGCCAGCAGTAGGACAGGGGTCGAGCAGTACTTC
TRBJ1-2 TRBV12-5 few TRBD1 CASGLASDRDSNYGYTF TGTGCTAGTGGTTTGGCTTCGGACAGGGACTCAAACTATGGCTACACCTTC
TRBJ1-2 TRBV12-5 . TRBD1 CASQGDHYGYTF TGTGCTAGCCAGGGGGACCACTATGGCTACACCTTC
TRBJ1-2 TRBV6-1 . TRBD1 CASSQPRDRGLIGYTF TGTGCCAGCAGTCAACCCCGGGACAGGGGGCTCATTGGCTACACCTTC
TRBJ2-7 TRBV12-3/TRBV12-4 many . CASSLGGAFSYEQYF TGTGCCAGCAGTTTAGGGGGGGCGTTTTCCTACGAGCAGTACTTC
TRBJ2-1 TRBV4-1 few TRBD2 CASSQAPTSPDNEQFF TGCGCCAGCAGCCAGGCACCGACTAGCCCCGACAATGAGCAGTTCTTC
TRBJ2-3 TRBV25-1 . . CASSDPGRSTDTQYF TGTGCCAGCAGTGATCCGGGACGTTCCACAGATACGCAGTATTTT
TRBJ2-2 TRBV5-6 few . CASSLELLGTGELFF TGTGCCAGCAGCTTGGAGTTGTTAGGCACCGGGGAGCTGTTTTTT
TRBJ2-3 TRBV4-2 once TRBD2 CASSQDVLAEITDTQYF TGTGCCAGCAGCCAAGATGTTCTAGCGGAAATCACAGATACGCAGTATTTT